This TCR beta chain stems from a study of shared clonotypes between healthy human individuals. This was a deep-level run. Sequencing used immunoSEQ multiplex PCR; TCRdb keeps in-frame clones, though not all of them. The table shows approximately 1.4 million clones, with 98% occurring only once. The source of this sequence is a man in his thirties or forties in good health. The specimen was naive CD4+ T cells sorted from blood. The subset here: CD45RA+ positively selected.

Written as DNA, the CDR3 is TGTGCCAGCAGCGTAGGGCCTAGCGGGATGTGGAATGAGCAGTTCTTC. It yields the protein CASSVGPSGMWNEQFF. This rearrangement joins TRBV9 to TRBJ2-1, with TRBD2 matching 9 bases. The V segment lost 0 bases and the J segment 7 bases; nucleotides outside the gene matches: 8. The CDR3 has 16 residues. CDR1 SGDLS and CDR2 YYNGEE come from the germline V gene.